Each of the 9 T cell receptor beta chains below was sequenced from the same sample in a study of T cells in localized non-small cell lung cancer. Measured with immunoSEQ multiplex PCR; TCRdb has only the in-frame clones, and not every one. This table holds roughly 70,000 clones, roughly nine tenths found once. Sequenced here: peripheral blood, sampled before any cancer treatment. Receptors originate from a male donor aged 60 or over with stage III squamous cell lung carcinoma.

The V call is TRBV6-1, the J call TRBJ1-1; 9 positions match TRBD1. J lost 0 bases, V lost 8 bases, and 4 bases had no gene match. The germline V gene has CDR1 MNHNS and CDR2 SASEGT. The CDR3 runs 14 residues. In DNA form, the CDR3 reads TGTGCCAGCTCGGACAGGGGCATGAACACTGAAGCTTTCTTT. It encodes CASSDRGMNTEAFF.

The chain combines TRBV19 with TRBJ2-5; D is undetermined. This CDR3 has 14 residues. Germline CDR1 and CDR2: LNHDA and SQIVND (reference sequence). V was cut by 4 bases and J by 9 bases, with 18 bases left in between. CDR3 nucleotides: TGTGCCAGTAGTACCCGGGCCCCCGTGATGGCCCAGTACTTC. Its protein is CASSTRAPVMAQYF.

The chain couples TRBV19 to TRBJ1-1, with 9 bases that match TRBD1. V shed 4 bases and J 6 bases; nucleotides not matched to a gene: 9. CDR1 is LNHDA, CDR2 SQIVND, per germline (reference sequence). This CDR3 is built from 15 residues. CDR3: CASSRPGQGTPEAFF. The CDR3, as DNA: TGTGCCAGTAGTAGGCCGGGACAGGGAACTCCTGAAGCTTTCTTT.

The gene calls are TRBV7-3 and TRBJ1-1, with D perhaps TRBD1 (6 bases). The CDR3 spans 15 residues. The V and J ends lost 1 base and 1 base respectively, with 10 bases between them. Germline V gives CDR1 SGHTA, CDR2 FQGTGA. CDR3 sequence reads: CASSLNGGGNTEAFF. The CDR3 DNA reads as TGTGCCAGCAGCTTAAATGGGGGCGGGAACACTGAAGCTTTCTTT.

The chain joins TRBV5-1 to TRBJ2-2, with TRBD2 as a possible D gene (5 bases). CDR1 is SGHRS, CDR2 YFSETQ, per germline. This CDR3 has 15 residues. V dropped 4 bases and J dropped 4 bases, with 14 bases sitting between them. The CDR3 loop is CASSLGWRSTGELFF. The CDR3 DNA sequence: TGCGCCAGCAGCCTTGGATGGAGGAGCACCGGGGAGCTGTTTTTT.

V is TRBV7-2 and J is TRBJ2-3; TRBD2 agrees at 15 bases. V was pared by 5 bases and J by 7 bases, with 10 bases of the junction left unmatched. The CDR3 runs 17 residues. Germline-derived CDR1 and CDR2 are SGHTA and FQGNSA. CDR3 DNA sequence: TGTGCCAGCAGCCTCGGACTAGCGGGGGGGCGATCAAATACGCAGTATTTT. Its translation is CASSLGLAGGRSNTQYF.

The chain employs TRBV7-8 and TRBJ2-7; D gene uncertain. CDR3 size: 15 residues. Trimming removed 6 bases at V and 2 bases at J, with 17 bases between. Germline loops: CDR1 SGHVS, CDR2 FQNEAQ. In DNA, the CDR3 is TGTGCCAGCAGTTTTAACTTCGGGCTAGCCTACGAGCAGTACGTC. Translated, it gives CASSFNFGLAYEQYV.

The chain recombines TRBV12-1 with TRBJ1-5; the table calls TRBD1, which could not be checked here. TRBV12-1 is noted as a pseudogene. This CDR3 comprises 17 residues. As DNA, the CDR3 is TGTGCCAGCAGCAACGCCCCACAGGGGCGGGCGTATCAGCCCCAGCATTTT. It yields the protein CASSNAPQGRAYQPQHF.

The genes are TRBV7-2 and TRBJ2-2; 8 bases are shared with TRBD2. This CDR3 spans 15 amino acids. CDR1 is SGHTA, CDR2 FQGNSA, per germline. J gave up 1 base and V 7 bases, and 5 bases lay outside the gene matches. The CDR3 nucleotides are TGTGCCAGCACCCGGGGGGGTGGGAACACCGGGGAGCTGTTTTTT. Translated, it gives CASTRGGGNTGELFF.